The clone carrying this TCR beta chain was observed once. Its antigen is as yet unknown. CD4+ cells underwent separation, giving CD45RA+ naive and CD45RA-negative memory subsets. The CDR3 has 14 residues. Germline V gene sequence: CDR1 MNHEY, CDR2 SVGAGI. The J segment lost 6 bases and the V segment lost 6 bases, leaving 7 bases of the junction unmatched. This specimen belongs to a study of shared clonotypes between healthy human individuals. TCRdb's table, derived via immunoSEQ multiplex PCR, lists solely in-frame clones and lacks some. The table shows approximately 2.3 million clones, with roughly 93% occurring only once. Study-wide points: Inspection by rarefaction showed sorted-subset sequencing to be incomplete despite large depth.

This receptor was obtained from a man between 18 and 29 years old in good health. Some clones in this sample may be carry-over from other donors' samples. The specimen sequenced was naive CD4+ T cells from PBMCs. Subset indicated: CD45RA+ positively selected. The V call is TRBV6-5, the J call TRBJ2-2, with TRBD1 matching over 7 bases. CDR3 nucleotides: TGTGCCAGCAGGGGCCGACAGGGAGCCGGGGAGCTGTTTTTT. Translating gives CASRGRQGAGELFF.